This passage covers 22 T cell receptor beta chains from one sample sequenced in a study of response to subunit inactivated influenza vaccine. TCRdb used MiXCR to reprocess the RT-PCR reads, holding one entry per CDR3 protein. The data contain 650,000 to 850,000 distinct CDR3 sequences, around 14% of them seen just once; the ten biggest clones take up 6% to 7%. The sequencing here drew on PBMCs from blood, taken approximately 15 days before vaccination. All receptors come from a man in his forties or fifties who received an inactivated influenza vaccine.

The chain carries TRBV6-1 and TRBJ2-7; tentative D call: TRBD2 (7 bases). The CDR3 sequence is 15 residues long. V lost 8 bases and J 0 bases, leaving 17 bases between the germline ends. CDR1 is MNHNS, CDR2 SASEGT, per germline. The chain's CDR3 is CASAEGGRASYEQYF. DNA of the CDR3: TGTGCCAGCGCAGAGGGGGGGAGGGCCTCCTACGAGCAGTACTTC.

This clonotype has a handful of counts. The chain joins TRBV5-1 to TRBJ2-5; no clear D gene. Germline V gene sequence: CDR1 SGHRS, CDR2 YFSETQ. The CDR3 spans 14 residues. Trimming took off 1 base at V and 2 bases at J, with 9 bases between the two ends. CDR3 loop: CASSLRQLQETQYF. CDR3 bases: TGCGCCAGCAGCTTGAGGCAGCTTCAAGAGACCCAGTACTTC.

This clonotype was seen repeatedly, ten times or more. The V call is TRBV5-6, the J call TRBJ1-1, with TRBD1 as a possible D gene (6 bases). V dropped 1 base and J dropped 6 bases, with 10 bases sitting between them. CDR1 is SGHDT, CDR2 YYEEEE, per germline. This CDR3 comprises 13 residues. The CDR3 DNA reads TGTGCCAGCAGCTTGCCCGGGGGCCCTGAAGCTTTCTTT. This gives the protein CASSLPGGPEAFF.

In its sample, this clonotype was seen a few times. The chain joins TRBV6-1 to TRBJ1-1; TRBD1 agrees at 9 bases. Germline assignment: CDR1 MNHNS and CDR2 SASEGT. Losses at the gene ends were 2 bases for V and 1 base for J; bases not matched to a gene: 5. This CDR3 spans 16 amino acids. CDR3 sequence: CASSEISGQGNTEAFF. The CDR3 region has the DNA TGTGCCAGCAGTGAAATCTCGGGACAGGGGAACACTGAAGCTTTCTTT.

Many counts were recorded for this clonotype. This chain links TRBV27 with TRBJ1-4; tentatively, D is TRBD1 (6 bases). The CDR3 extends over 13 amino acids. Germline V gene sequence: CDR1 MNHEY, CDR2 SMNVEV (reference sequence). The V gene lost 5 bases and the J gene lost 3 bases, with 7 bases spanning the gap. CDR3 region: CASSRGANEKLFF. Written as DNA, the CDR3 is TGTGCCAGCAGTAGGGGGGCTAATGAAAAACTGTTTTTT. The full variable domain, with the rest looked up from reference TRBV27 and TRBJ1-4, is EAQVTQNPRYLITVTGKKLTVTCSQNMNHEYMSWYRQDPGLGLRQIYYSMNVEVTDKGDVPEGYKVSRKEKRNFPLILESPSPNQTSLYFCASSRGANEKLFFGSGTQLSVL.

J is TRBJ1-2 and V is TRBV5-1, with 7 nucleotides matching TRBD1. Germline lookup yields CDR1 SGHRS and CDR2 YFSETQ. Trimming took 4 bases from V and 2 from J; bases not matched to a gene: 5. The CDR3 runs to 14 residues. The CDR3 sequence: CASSGGQKNYGYTF. CDR3 nucleotides: TGCGCCAGCAGCGGGGGACAGAAGAACTATGGCTACACCTTC.

This rearrangement joins TRBV15 to TRBJ2-3, with D perhaps TRBD1 (5 bases). The CDR3 has 15 amino acids. Germline CDR1 reads LNHNV; CDR2 reads YYDKDF (reference sequence). V was pared by 0 bases and J by 3 bases, with 10 bases between. The CDR3 DNA is TGTGCCACCAGCAGAGATACGACAGTTACAGATACGCAGTATTTT. It translates to CATSRDTTVTDTQYF.

The rearrangement uses TRBV20-1 and TRBJ2-1; D is possibly TRBD1 (6 bases). The germline gives CDR1 DFQATT, CDR2 SNEGSKA (reference sequence). The V end lost 5 bases, the J end lost 5 bases, and 16 bases lay between the germline ends. This CDR3 is 14 amino acids long. CDR3 bases: TGCAGTGCTTCACAGGGTTCTCTCCACAATGAGCAGTTCTTC. It yields the protein CSASQGSLHNEQFF.

In this sample, this clonotype turned up many times. This chain connects TRBV18 to TRBJ1-4; D remains ambiguous. CDR1 and CDR2 from the germline V gene are KGHSH and LQKENI. V was pared by 0 bases and J by 3 bases, with 5 bases between. This CDR3 is built from 14 residues. CDR3 sequence (DNA): TGTGCCAGCTCACCACCTTCTTCTAATGAAAAACTGTTTTTT. Encoded protein: CASSPPSSNEKLFF.

This clonotype came up a few times. The chain carries TRBV6-5 and TRBJ1-2; 8 bases align to TRBD1. Germline V gene data show CDR1 as MNHEY and CDR2 as SVGAGI. The CDR3 extends over 15 amino acids. With V trimmed by 2 bases and J by 5 bases, 7 bases remained unmatched. The CDR3 sequence is CASSYPETGDYGYTF. CDR3 nucleotide sequence: TGTGCCAGCAGTTACCCTGAGACAGGGGATTATGGCTACACCTTC.

This clonotype was counted only a few times. The chain combines TRBV5-1 with TRBJ2-3; TRBD2 agrees at 10 bases. Trimming removed 1 base from V and 5 bases from J; junction bases left unmatched: 10. Germline CDR1 reads SGHRS; CDR2 reads YFSETQ. This CDR3 is 17 amino acids long. The DNA of the CDR3 is TGCGCCAGCAGCTTGATTTTCAGCGGGGGGGCGGAAGATACGCAGTATTTT. This encodes CASSLIFSGGAEDTQYF.

Turning to this clonotype: Its ends do not fully match the called genes, so a read error is possible. This CDR3 is CASSPGQGRPVF. The CDR3 nucleotides are TGTGCCAGCAGCCCCGGACAGGGAAGGCCGGTTTTT. The rearrangement links TRBV6-2 or TRBV6-3 to TRBJ1-4; 8 bases line up with TRBD1. There are 12 residues in the CDR3. Germline CDR1 is MNHEY and CDR2 is SVGEGT.

This rearrangement joins TRBV20-1 to TRBJ2-7; 10 nucleotides align to TRBD1. The CDR3 covers 15 residues. Germline loops: CDR1 DFQATT, CDR2 SNEGSKA (reference sequence). The V segment lost 3 bases and the J segment 6 bases; nucleotides outside the gene matches: 11. This chain's CDR3 is CSARLGQGFSAEQYF. The CDR3, as DNA: TGCAGTGCTAGGTTGGGACAGGGGTTTTCGGCCGAGCAGTACTTC.

This clonotype was counted only a few times. The rearrangement joins TRBV12-3 or TRBV12-4 to TRBJ2-2; D unresolved. The CDR3 loop spans 14 amino acids. The V end lost 4 bases, the J end lost 6 bases, and 12 bases lay between the germline ends. CDR3 sequence (DNA): TGTGCCAGCAGTTCCAGCATCACGCCCGGGGAGCTGTTTTTT. Translating it yields CASSSSITPGELFF.

V and J are TRBV18 and TRBJ2-7, with D possibly matching TRBD1 (6 bases). The CDR3 totals 16 residues. The V gene lost 4 bases and the J gene lost 5 bases, with 21 bases spanning the gap. Germline V gives CDR1 KGHSH, CDR2 LQKENI. The CDR3 DNA follows: TGTGCCAGCTCACGCTTTAGAACAGGGTCTACTGACGAGCAGTACTTC. Translated: CASSRFRTGSTDEQYF.

This clonotype was recorded a few times. The CDR3 reads CASSRRTSYEQYF. The CDR3 nucleotides are TGTGCCAGCAGCCGACGGACCTCCTACGAGCAGTACTTC. The chain joins TRBV28 to TRBJ2-7; no definite D call. From germline, CDR1 is MDHEN and CDR2 SYDVKM. This CDR3 has 13 amino acids. The V and J ends lost 6 bases and 0 bases respectively, with 9 bases between them. Looking up the rest from reference TRBV28 and TRBJ2-7 gives the full variable domain: DVKVTQSSRYLVKRTGEKVFLECVQDMDHENMFWYRQDPGLGLRLIYFSYDVKMKEKGDIPEGYSVSREKKERFSLILESASTNQTSMYLCASSRRTSYEQYFGPGTRLTVT.

This CDR3 reads CASSLQGAGGTQYF. In DNA form, the CDR3 reads TGTGCCAGCAGCTTACAGGGGGCTGGGGGGACCCAGTACTTC. The chain joins TRBV7-2 to TRBJ2-5, with 8 bases matching TRBD1. V lost 2 bases to trimming and J lost 7 bases; unmatched junction nucleotides: 6. Per the germline V gene, CDR1 is SGHTA and CDR2 is FQGNSA. The CDR3 contains 14 residues.

The table lists this clonotype with a few counts. V is TRBV5-6 and J is TRBJ1-4; the match to TRBD1 covers 9 bases. Trimming cost V 4 bases and J 7 bases; bases outside gene matches: 5. The CDR3 is 14 amino acids. CDR1 is SGHDT, CDR2 YYEEEE, per germline. CDR3 DNA: TGTGCCAGCAGCAGGACAGGGGTGGGTGAAAAACTGTTTTTT. Its translation is CASSRTGVGEKLFF.

This clonotype was counted between two and nine times. V gene TRBV20-1 combines with J gene TRBJ2-3; possibly TRBD1 for D (6 bases). The CDR3 has 14 amino acids. Germline V gene lookup returns CDR1 DFQATT and CDR2 SNEGSKA (reference sequence). Trimming left V 1 base short and J 4 bases short, with 12 bases between. CDR3 sequence: CSARVVQGSDTQYF. The CDR3, as DNA: TGCAGTGCTAGAGTCGTTCAGGGGTCAGATACGCAGTATTTT.

This clonotype was seen many times. The chain recombines TRBV12-3 or TRBV12-4 with TRBJ1-5; D gene unclear. The CDR3 runs 14 residues. Between the trimmed V and J ends, which lost 3 bases and 6 bases, there was a span of 12 bases. This CDR3 reads CASSFGREIQPQHF. The CDR3 DNA is TGTGCCAGCAGTTTCGGTAGGGAAATTCAGCCCCAGCATTTT.

This clonotype was counted a few times. The chain joins TRBV29-1 to TRBJ2-7, with D possibly called TRBD1 or TRBD2 (5 bases each). V was cut by 4 bases and J by 3 bases, with 13 bases left in between. The CDR3 spans 13 residues. The V gene's germline CDR1 is SQVTM and CDR2 ANQGSEA. The CDR3 sequence is CSVAYGAIYEQYF. CDR3 sequence (DNA): TGCAGCGTTGCGTACGGGGCCATCTACGAGCAGTACTTC.

This clonotype appeared a few times. V is TRBV5-1 and J is TRBJ2-2; TRBD1 is a possible D gene (6 bases). Trimming left V 4 bases short and J 0 bases short, with 16 bases between. This CDR3 contains 17 residues. Germline lookup yields CDR1 SGHRS and CDR2 YFSETQ. CDR3: CASSKTQGIANTGELFF. The DNA for the CDR3 is TGCGCCAGCAGCAAGACACAGGGTATCGCGAACACCGGGGAGCTGTTTTTT. The variable domain in full, with the rest retrieved from reference TRBV5-1 and TRBJ2-2, is KAGVTQTPRYLIKTRGQQVTLSCSPISGHRSVSWYQQTPGQGLQFLFEYFSETQRNKGNFPGRFSGRQFSNSRSEMNVSTLELGDSALYLCASSKTQGIANTGELFFGEGSRLTVL.